This TCR beta chain was captured by sequencing in a study of cytomegalovirus exposure and HLA in healthy donors. Notes on the study in general: Accurate prediction of most subjects' HLA-A and HLA-B alleles from TCR beta sequences was reported. The study listed around 150 cytomegalovirus-associated TCR beta chains. A later analysis linked around 15,000 TCR beta sequences to HLA alleles at 0.05 false discovery rate. Donors were assumed by presence/absence analyses to have roughly uniform sequencing depth.

The PCR had 60 Vbeta and 13 Jbeta primers. Sequencing used immunoSEQ multiplex PCR; TCRdb keeps in-frame clones, though not all of them. The sample spans 80,000 to 95,000 clones; the ten largest clones claim 0.95% to 1.3%. With respect to this clone: No antigen is known for it.

J lost 7 bases, V lost 4 bases, and 4 bases had no gene match. This CDR3 is built from 13 residues. Germline CDR1 reads SEHNR; CDR2 reads FQNEAQ (reference sequence). The sample comprised PBMCs. The chain is built from TRBV7-9 and TRBJ1-2, with 9 positions matching TRBD1. The TCR was taken from a woman in her twenties or thirties in good health and CMV-seronegative. CDR3 in amino acids: CASSSGTGLGYTF. Written as DNA, the CDR3 is TGTGCCAGCAGCTCCGGGACAGGGCTTGGCTACACCTTC.